The text below deals with one T cell receptor beta chain. Antigen: not known. The sample's time point: week 35, safety follow-up. Vaccine doses each comprised 300 ug of mutant IDH1 20-mer peptide, with topical imiquimod. The CDR3 covers 17 residues. V was pared by 5 bases and J by 14 bases, with 28 bases between. The germline gives CDR1 PRHDT, CDR2 FYEKMQ (reference sequence). The source of the sample is a study of a mutant IDH1 vaccine in newly diagnosed glioma. Whole-study context: V12 fell at week 35 and V13, the study end, at week 47.

Study results and caveats: Pseudoprogression apparently lacked any relation to changes in top peripheral T cell clonotypes.

Only in-frame clones appear in the TCRdb table, and some are missing; sequencing was by immunoSEQ multiplex PCR. The table lists 60,000 or so clones, approximately 80% of them singletons. The chain joins TRBV13 to TRBJ1-6, with D unresolved. The receptor was isolated from a man aged 25-45 years with glioma. Sequences were derived from PBMCs, sampled from a glioma patient whose treatment included an IDH1 peptide vaccine. The CDR3 region is CASSLSTFWSESAALHF. In DNA form, the CDR3 reads TGTGCCAGCAGCCTTAGTACCTTTTGGAGCGAGTCGGCGGCCCTCCACTTT.